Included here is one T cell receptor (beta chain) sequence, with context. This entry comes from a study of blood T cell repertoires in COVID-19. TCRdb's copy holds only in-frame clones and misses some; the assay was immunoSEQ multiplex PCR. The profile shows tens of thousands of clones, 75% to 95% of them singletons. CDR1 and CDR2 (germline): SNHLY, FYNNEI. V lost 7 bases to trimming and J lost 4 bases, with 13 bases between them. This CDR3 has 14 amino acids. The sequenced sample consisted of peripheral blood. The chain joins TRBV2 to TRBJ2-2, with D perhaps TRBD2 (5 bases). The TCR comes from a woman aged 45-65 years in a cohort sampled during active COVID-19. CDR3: CASTQDGITGELFF. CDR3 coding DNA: TGTGCCAGCACCCAGGACGGGATCACCGGGGAGCTGTTTTTT.